These T cell receptor beta chains were read from a single sample in a study of T cell repertoires in cytomegalovirus infection. One entry per CDR3 protein, called by TCRdb with MiXCR from the reads. The sample has roughly 920,000 distinct CDR3 sequences, approximately 31% seen once; the top ten hold over 10%. The antigens these receptors bind are not known. The sample was cultured CD8+ T cells from PBMCs, taken from culture after CMV antigen stimulation. The receptors come from a human donor in good health (CMV status not recorded). Some clones in this sample may be carry-over from other donors' samples. The CDR3 runs from the conserved cysteine through the conserved F or W. The D gene is left open where the match is weak. Some rows mark clone size as missing; the rest say once, few, many or name a class of expanded clone.

clone size,J gene,V gene,CDR3 length,D gene,CDR3 protein,CDR3 DNA
few,TRBJ2-2,TRBV11-2,16,TRBD1,CASSYSGTGQTGELFF,TGTGCCAGCAGCTATTCCGGGACAGGACAGACCGGGGAGCTGTTTTTT
.,TRBJ2-3,TRBV5-5,15,.,CASSLIDRRTDTQYF,TGTGCCAGCAGCTTGATTGATCGGCGCACAGATACGCAGTATTTT
many,TRBJ2-1,TRBV7-8,15,TRBD2,CASSLVSGGNNEQFF,TGTGCCAGCAGCTTAGTTAGCGGGGGTAACAATGAGCAGTTCTTC
few,TRBJ2-2,TRBV6-1,14,.,CASSARLFTGELFF,TGTGCCAGCAGTGCCCGACTATTCACCGGGGAGCTGTTTTTT
once,TRBJ2-1,TRBV2,13,.,CASVSRSYNEQFF,TGTGCCAGCGTTTCCAGGTCCTACAATGAGCAGTTCTTC
few,TRBJ1-2,TRBV6-2/TRBV6-3,16,.,CASSYSSMGVGYGYTF,TGTGCCAGCAGTTACTCGTCCATGGGGGTCGGCTATGGCTACACCTTC
.,TRBJ1-5,TRBV27,14,.,CASSLGEGSRPQHF,TGTGCCAGCAGTTTAGGCGAGGGAAGTCGGCCCCAGCATTTT
.,TRBJ2-5,TRBV6-2/TRBV6-3,22,.,CASRRGLSFSGRQGTHQETQYF,TGTGCCAGCAGACGGGGACTGTCCTTCTCAGGCAGACAGGGTACCCACCAAGAGACCCAGTACTTC
.,TRBJ1-4,TRBV6-6,15,TRBD1,CASSYRQGKDEKLFF,TGTGCCAGCAGTTACCGACAGGGAAAGGATGAAAAACTGTTTTTT
.,TRBJ1-5,TRBV25-1,14,TRBD1,CASRPTGRDQPQHF,TGTGCCAGCAGACCGACAGGGAGGGATCAGCCCCAGCATTTT
.,TRBJ2-1,TRBV19,14,.,CAGSISSVGNEQFF,TGTGCCGGTAGTATCAGTTCAGTGGGGAATGAGCAGTTCTTC
.,TRBJ1-5,TRBV9,12,TRBD1,CASGTGDQPQHF,TGTGCCAGTGGGACAGGGGATCAGCCCCAGCATTTT
.,TRBJ2-5,TRBV12-3/TRBV12-4,17,.,CASSSQPGTANQETQYF,TGTGCCAGCAGTTCTCAACCCGGGACCGCGAACCAAGAGACCCAGTACTTC
once,TRBJ2-4,TRBV12-3/TRBV12-4,14,.,CASSFGGPKNIQYF,TGTGCCAGCAGTTTTGGGGGGCCGAAAAACATTCAGTACTTC
.,TRBJ2-5,TRBV4-1,18,TRBD2,CASSQDLRGLAWEETQYF,TGCGCCAGCAGCCAAGATCTTAGGGGACTAGCGTGGGAAGAGACCCAGTACTTC
.,TRBJ2-3,TRBV6-1,15,TRBD2,CASSDGTSAPDTQYF,TGTGCCAGCAGTGATGGGACTAGCGCTCCAGATACGCAGTATTTT
many,TRBJ2-3,TRBV28,16,.,CASSTSSDTSTDTQYF,TGTGCCAGCAGTACGTCCTCAGACACTAGCACAGATACGCAGTATTTT
.,TRBJ2-1,TRBV27,13,.,CASSLSDILEQFF,TGTGCCAGCAGTTTATCGGACATCCTGGAGCAGTTCTTC
.,TRBJ2-2,TRBV7-9,16,.,CASSLGHEGNTGELFF,TGTGCCAGCAGCTTAGGTCATGAAGGTAACACCGGGGAGCTGTTTTTT
few,TRBJ2-1,TRBV6-1,14,TRBD1,CASTGTGRAGEQFF,TGTGCCAGCACCGGGACAGGGAGGGCTGGTGAGCAGTTCTTC
once,TRBJ1-1,TRBV7-9,15,TRBD1,CASNRGRSMNTEAFF,TGTGCCAGCAACAGGGGGAGGTCAATGAACACTGAAGCTTTCTTT
.,TRBJ1-4,TRBV20-1,14,TRBD1,CSARGMDRGEKLFF,TGCAGTGCTAGGGGGATGGACAGGGGGGAAAAACTGTTTTTT
few,TRBJ2-2,TRBV12-3/TRBV12-4,17,.,CASSPPGSPGDTGELFF,TGTGCCAGCAGTCCCCCAGGGTCGCCAGGGGACACCGGGGAGCTGTTTTTT
.,TRBJ1-2,TRBV12-3/TRBV12-4,13,.,CASTLGRNYGYTF,TGTGCCAGCACCTTAGGGCGGAACTATGGCTACACCTTC
few,TRBJ2-2,TRBV4-3,15,TRBD2,CASSQRLADTGELFF,TGCGCCAGCAGCCAACGTCTAGCGGACACCGGGGAGCTGTTTTTT
many,TRBJ2-1,TRBV7-8,16,.,CASSANRDSRRGEQFF,TGTGCCAGCAGCGCAAACCGGGACTCGCGACGGGGTGAGCAGTTCTTC
many,TRBJ2-2,TRBV7-8,16,TRBD1,CASSSRDRANTGELFF,TGTGCCAGCAGCTCCAGAGACAGGGCGAACACCGGGGAGCTGTTTTTT
.,TRBJ1-6,TRBV6-8,17,.,CASSYSGSMSYNSPLHF,TGTGCCAGCAGTTACTCTGGGTCGATGAGTTATAATTCACCCCTCCACTTT
.,TRBJ2-2,TRBV19,14,.,CASSIGPYTGELFF,TGTGCCAGTAGTATCGGGCCCTACACCGGGGAGCTGTTTTTT
few,TRBJ2-1,TRBV24-1,18,TRBD2,CATSDSHSGGAFHNEQFF,TGTGCCACCAGTGATTCCCATAGCGGGGGGGCGTTTCACAATGAGCAGTTCTTC
few,TRBJ2-3,TRBV10-3,17,TRBD2,CAISEPGLAGSEDTQYF,TGTGCCATCAGTGAGCCGGGACTAGCGGGGTCGGAAGATACGCAGTATTTT
few,TRBJ1-5,TRBV7-9,13,.,CASSSGQSQPQHF,TGTGCCAGCAGCTCCGGACAGTCCCAGCCCCAGCATTTT
.,TRBJ2-1,TRBV18,16,TRBD1,CASSPPVTGVLNEQFF,TGTGCCAGCTCACCACCGGTGACAGGGGTTCTGAATGAGCAGTTCTTC
few,TRBJ2-7,TRBV2,13,.,CASDSGGAREQYF,TGTGCCAGCGACTCAGGGGGGGCGCGGGAGCAGTACTTC
few,TRBJ2-2,TRBV24-1,16,.,CATSEGGVYYTGELFF,TGTGCCACCAGTGAGGGGGGAGTTTATTACACCGGGGAGCTGTTTTTT
.,TRBJ2-1,TRBV7-9,13,.,CASPPGAGNEQFF,TGTGCCAGCCCCCCGGGGGCGGGGAATGAGCAGTTCTTC
.,TRBJ2-3,TRBV20-1,11,.,CSAMTGHTQYF,TGCAGTGCGATGACGGGACACACGCAGTATTTT
.,TRBJ1-4,TRBV7-2,13,.,CAGTTSGNEKLFF,TGTGCCGGAACAACCTCGGGAAATGAAAAACTGTTTTTT
.,TRBJ1-5,TRBV7-6,13,.,CASSATSNQPQHF,TGTGCCAGCAGCGCAACTAGCAATCAGCCCCAGCATTTT
.,TRBJ2-2,TRBV7-3,13,.,CASSLMHTGELFF,TGTGCCAGCAGCTTAATGCACACCGGGGAGCTGTTTTTT
.,TRBJ1-5,TRBV2,12,.,CASNRENQPQHF,TGTGCCAGCAATCGAGAAAATCAGCCCCAGCATTTT
.,TRBJ1-5,TRBV12-3/TRBV12-4,15,TRBD1,CASRRTGGGNQPQHF,TGTGCCAGCAGACGGACAGGGGGCGGCAATCAGCCCCAGCATTTT
.,TRBJ2-5,TRBV7-8,15,.,CASSFVSGYQETQYF,TGTGCCAGCAGCTTCGTGTCGGGGTACCAAGAGACCCAGTACTTC
few,TRBJ2-7,TRBV10-2,16,TRBD2,CASSVGTSGFSYEQYF,TGCGCCAGCAGCGTGGGGACTAGCGGGTTCTCCTACGAGCAGTACTTC
once,TRBJ2-1,TRBV6-6,17,TRBD2,CASSYSEWLAGTNEQFF,TGTGCCAGCAGTTACTCAGAGTGGCTAGCGGGGACCAATGAGCAGTTCTTC
.,TRBJ1-2,TRBV19,15,TRBD1,CASSPRTGNSIGYTF,TGTGCCAGTAGTCCCCGGACAGGGAATTCTATTGGCTACACCTTC
.,TRBJ2-5,TRBV15,11,.,CATSHGETQYF,TGTGCCACCTCGCATGGGGAGACCCAGTACTTC
few,TRBJ2-1,TRBV28,14,TRBD1,CASSLKGAYNEQFF,TGTGCCAGCAGTTTAAAGGGGGCATACAATGAGCAGTTCTTC
.,TRBJ2-2,TRBV15,17,.,CATSSEYRGASTGELFF,TGTGCCACCAGCTCTGAATATAGGGGGGCGTCCACCGGGGAGCTGTTTTTT
.,TRBJ2-1,TRBV12-3/TRBV12-4,16,.,CASSLRGRSSYNEQFF,TGTGCCAGCAGTTTGAGGGGACGGAGCTCCTACAATGAGCAGTTCTTC
few,TRBJ2-1,TRBV4-1,14,TRBD2,CASSPSGGGNEQFF,TGCGCCAGCAGCCCTAGCGGGGGGGGCAATGAGCAGTTCTTC
.,TRBJ2-1,TRBV7-9,14,TRBD2,CASSLSQRGQEQFF,TGTGCCAGCAGCCTCTCCCAGCGGGGGCAAGAGCAGTTCTTC
few,TRBJ2-5,TRBV15,13,.,CATSRVMEQTQYF,TGTGCCACCAGCAGGGTTATGGAGCAGACCCAGTACTTC
few,TRBJ1-1,TRBV27,16,.,CASSSLTDGWSTEAFF,TGTGCCAGCAGTTCCTTGACAGATGGGTGGAGCACTGAAGCTTTCTTT
.,TRBJ1-1,TRBV5-1,11,.,CASGRPGEAFF,TGCGCCAGCGGTCGGCCTGGTGAAGCTTTCTTT
many,TRBJ2-1,TRBV7-6,15,.,CASSPTRRLSNEQFF,TGTGCCAGCAGCCCGACTAGGAGGTTAAGCAATGAGCAGTTCTTC